Listed here are 31 T cell receptor beta chains from one sample, sequenced in a study of blood T cell repertoires in COVID-19. Clones were read by immunoSEQ multiplex PCR, and TCRdb kept only the in-frame ones, dropping some. The table records some 360,000 clones, more than 70% of them present only once. Sequencing used peripheral blood. The receptors derive from a woman aged 60-75 years with COVID-19, enrolled during active disease.

This chain connects TRBV19 to TRBJ1-2; the match to TRBD1 covers 8 bases. CDR1 LNHDA and CDR2 SQIVND come from the germline V gene (reference sequence). The length of the CDR3 is 13 residues. Germline trimming cut 4 bases from V and 4 bases from J; bases unmatched to any gene: 2. CDR3 bases: TGTGCCAGTAGTAAGGGGACAGGCTATGGCTACACCTTC. Its translation is CASSKGTGYGYTF.

The chain employs TRBV7-9 and TRBJ2-6, with D perhaps matching TRBD1 (5 bases). The CDR3 loop spans 17 amino acids. V lost 0 bases and J 0 bases, leaving 9 bases between the germline ends. From germline, CDR1 is SEHNR and CDR2 FQNEAQ (reference sequence). The CDR3 protein is CASSLAGESSGANVLTF. The CDR3 bases are TGTGCCAGCAGCTTAGCAGGGGAATCCTCTGGGGCCAACGTCCTGACTTTC. Drawing the rest from reference TRBV7-9 and TRBJ2-6, the complete variable domain is DTGVSQNPRHKITKRGQNVTFRCDPISEHNRLYWYRQTLGQGPEFLTYFQNEAQLEKSRLLSDRFSAERPKGSFSTLEIQRTEQGDSAMYLCASSLAGESSGANVLTFGAGSRLTVL.

The chain has TRBV4-2 and TRBJ2-1, with 15 bases identical to TRBD2. CDR3 length equals 16 residues. Trimming at V came to 1 base and at J to 8 bases, leaving 3 bases not matched to a gene. Germline loops: CDR1 LGHNA, CDR2 YNFKEQ. CDR3 coding DNA: TGTGCCAGCAGCCAAGGGACTAGCGGGGGGGAGGATGAGCAGTTCTTC. Residues: CASSQGTSGGEDEQFF.

CDR3 sequence reads: CASSSRVVGEKLFF. In nucleotides, the CDR3 is TGTGCCAGCAGCTCGCGGGTCGTGGGAGAAAAACTGTTTTTT. The rearrangement joins TRBV7-9 to TRBJ1-4; D is ambiguous. V lost 4 bases, J lost 8 bases, and 14 bases lay in between. This CDR3 has 14 amino acids. Looked up from germline, CDR1 is SEHNR and CDR2 is FQNEAQ (reference sequence).

In this sample, this clone turned up once. This chain links TRBV7-9 with TRBJ1-2; possibly TRBD1 for D (6 bases). The CDR3 has 12 amino acids. The V end lost 5 bases, the J end lost 7 bases, and 11 bases lay between the germline ends. Germline V lookup: CDR1 SEHNR, CDR2 FQNEAQ (reference sequence). The CDR3 sequence: CASSPTGFGYTF. The DNA of the CDR3 is TGTGCCAGCAGCCCCACAGGGTTTGGCTACACCTTC. The full variable domain, its missing parts supplied by reference TRBV7-9 and TRBJ1-2, is DTGVSQNPRHKITKRGQNVTFRCDPISEHNRLYWYRQTLGQGPEFLTYFQNEAQLEKSRLLSDRFSAERPKGSFSTLEIQRTEQGDSAMYLCASSPTGFGYTFGSGTRLTVV.

This clone was seen only once. The chain recombines TRBV7-9 with TRBJ1-3; no reliable D call. There are 15 residues in the CDR3. Between the trimmed V and J ends, which lost 1 base and 7 bases, there was a span of 14 bases. Per the germline V gene, CDR1 is SEHNR and CDR2 is FQNEAQ (reference sequence). The CDR3 is CASSLVGIPGNTIYF. The CDR3 nucleotides read TGTGCCAGCAGCTTAGTGGGGATACCGGGGAACACCATATATTTT.

This clone was detected once. The V call is TRBV11-2, the J call TRBJ1-6; no definite D call. Germline CDR1 is SGHAT and CDR2 is FQNNGV. Trimming took off 0 bases at V and 9 bases at J, with 18 bases between the two ends. The CDR3 is 17 amino acids. The chain's CDR3 is CASSLDLGGSLPSPLHF. CDR3 DNA sequence: TGTGCCAGCAGCTTAGATCTCGGAGGGTCCCTTCCTTCACCCCTCCACTTT. Variable domain in full (rest from reference TRBV11-2 and TRBJ1-6): EAGVAQSPRYKIIEKRQSVAFWCNPISGHATLYWYQQILGQGPKLLIQFQNNGVVDDSQLPKDRFSAERLKGVDSTLKIQPAKLEDSAVYLCASSLDLGGSLPSPLHFGNGTRLTVT.

This clone was counted between two and nine times. V and J are TRBV5-1 and TRBJ1-1; D is possibly TRBD1 (6 bases). Germline V CDR1 and CDR2: SGHRS, YFSETQ. The V and J ends lost 0 bases and 4 bases respectively, with 13 bases between them. This CDR3 contains 15 residues. In DNA, the CDR3 is TGCGCCAGCAGCTTGGCTAACAGGGTAACCACTGAAGCTTTCTTT. Its protein product is CASSLANRVTTEAFF.

This clone was counted once. The chain recombines TRBV18 with TRBJ2-5; D is perhaps TRBD1 (5 bases). This CDR3 spans 14 amino acids. CDR1 KGHSH and CDR2 LQKENI come from the germline V gene. V lost 2 bases and J lost 5, with 12 bases in between. CDR3 amino acids: CASSPLRRQETQYF. The DNA of the CDR3 is TGTGCCAGCTCACCATTACGGAGACAGGAGACCCAGTACTTC.

The rearrangement links TRBV5-1 to TRBJ2-7; 12 bases agree with TRBD1. V shed 2 bases and J 5 bases; nucleotides not matched to a gene: 2. Germline CDR1 and CDR2: SGHRS and YFSETQ. This CDR3 has 14 residues. The CDR3, as DNA: TGCGCCAGCAGCTTAGGGACAGGGGGCGACGAGCAGTACTTC. This encodes CASSLGTGGDEQYF.

This chain connects TRBV19 to TRBJ1-3, with TRBD1 as a possible D gene (5 bases). Trimming cost V 7 bases and J 6 bases, with 10 bases left between them. In germline, CDR1 is LNHDA, CDR2 SQIVND (reference sequence). This CDR3 has 12 residues. The CDR3 protein is CASTWGENTIYF. In DNA, the CDR3 is TGTGCCAGTACCTGGGGGGAAAACACCATATATTTT.

This clone appeared once. V and J are TRBV7-2 and TRBJ1-4, with D maybe TRBD1 (6 bases). The CDR3 is 14 amino acids. The germline gives CDR1 SGHTA, CDR2 FQGNSA. V lost 3 bases to trimming and J lost 5 bases, with 10 bases between them. The DNA for the CDR3 is TGTGCCAGCAGCTTTACGGGGGGCAATGAAAAACTGTTTTTT. It codes for CASSFTGGNEKLFF.

The genes are TRBV4-1 and TRBJ1-5; a weak D match, TRBD1 (6 bases). This CDR3 has 17 residues. CDR1 MGHRA and CDR2 YSYEKL come from the germline V gene. Trimming took 0 bases from V and 6 from J, leaving 18 bases between them. The CDR3 DNA reads as TGCGCCAGCAGCCAAGATCGGATGGTGGGGGCTCCTCAGCCCCAGCATTTT. Amino acid sequence: CASSQDRMVGAPQPQHF.

This clone was counted once. The chain joins TRBV6-5 to TRBJ2-5, with D maybe TRBD1 (6 bases). Germline loops: CDR1 MNHEY, CDR2 SVGAGI. V was cut by 5 bases and J by 4 bases, with 14 bases left in between. The CDR3 is 14 residues long. The CDR3 sequence is CASSKDRGRETQYF. In DNA, the CDR3 is TGTGCCAGCAGTAAGGACAGAGGGAGAGAGACCCAGTACTTC.

The chain carries TRBV28 and TRBJ1-2, with D perhaps TRBD1 (6 bases). The length of the CDR3 is 14 residues. The V and J ends lost 5 bases and 4 bases respectively, with 14 bases between them. Germline-derived CDR1 and CDR2 are MDHEN and SYDVKM. The CDR3 nucleotides read TGTGCCAGCAGTCTAAACAGGGTATCCTATGGCTACACCTTC. Translation gives CASSLNRVSYGYTF.

The chain carries TRBV18 and TRBJ2-7, with 7 bases fitting TRBD1. Germline CDR1 KGHSH, CDR2 LQKENI. V was clipped by 1 base and J by 3 bases; unmatched bases: 9. The CDR3 sequence is 16 residues long. The CDR3 bases are TGTGCCAGCTCACCACTTGGGACAGATATTAACTACGAGCAGTACTTC. As protein: CASSPLGTDINYEQYF.

The V and J genes are TRBV2 and TRBJ1-2; possibly TRBD1 for D (5 bases). The V end was cut by 5 bases, the J end by 1 base, with 11 bases between. The germline CDR1 and CDR2 sequences are SNHLY and FYNNEI. The CDR3 is made up of 14 amino acids. The CDR3 nucleotides are TGTGCCAGCAGTAATGACAGAGTTAACTATGGCTACACCTTC. It encodes CASSNDRVNYGYTF.

This clone was counted a single time. The chain carries TRBV5-1 and TRBJ1-2; 9 bases are a match to TRBD1. With 3 bases clipped from V and 4 bases from J, the junction kept 4 bases outside the gene matches. CDR1 SGHRS and CDR2 YFSETQ come from the germline V gene. The CDR3 sequence is 14 residues long. Here the CDR3 DNA reads TGCGCCAGCAGCTCCCGGGACAGGGCCTATGGCTACACCTTC. Residues: CASSSRDRAYGYTF. Combining the CDR3 with reference TRBV5-1 and TRBJ1-2 gives the whole variable domain KAGVTQTPRYLIKTRGQQVTLSCSPISGHRSVSWYQQTPGQGLQFLFEYFSETQRNKGNFPGRFSGRQFSNSRSEMNVSTLELGDSALYLCASSSRDRAYGYTFGSGTRLTVV.

This sequence joins TRBV19 and TRBJ2-3; 11 bases line up with TRBD2. The CDR3 extends over 17 amino acids. CDR1 is LNHDA, CDR2 SQIVND, per germline (reference sequence). Trimming took 3 bases from V and 0 from J; bases not matched to a gene: 5. The CDR3 is CASSIGGLAASTDTQYF. The CDR3 coding sequence is TGTGCCAGTAGTATTGGGGGACTAGCGGCTAGCACAGATACGCAGTATTTT.

This clone was detected only once. The chain uses TRBV4-1 and TRBJ2-2; 8 nucleotides align to TRBD1. V gave up 8 bases and J gave up 0 bases; unmatched junction bases: 5. The CDR3 sequence is 15 residues long. Germline V CDR1 and CDR2: MGHRA, YSYEKL. CDR3 nucleotide sequence: TGCGCCAGCGCTGTGACAGGGGCGAACACCGGGGAGCTGTTTTTT. This translates into CASAVTGANTGELFF.

The V gene is TRBV6-1, the J gene TRBJ2-3; D is ambiguous. This CDR3 is 16 amino acids long. The V gene's germline CDR1 is MNHNS and CDR2 SASEGT. V was trimmed by 3 bases and J by 4 bases, leaving 17 bases between them. The CDR3 DNA reads as TGTGCCAGCAGTGACCGTTACCTAGTGATCGCAGATACGCAGTATTTT. This translates into CASSDRYLVIADTQYF.

The chain recombines TRBV5-4 with TRBJ2-3, with a tentative D call TRBD2 (7 bases). This CDR3 comprises 16 residues. Germline V gene lookup returns CDR1 SGHNT and CDR2 YYREEE (reference sequence). The V end was cut by 0 bases, the J end by 3 bases, with 14 bases between. CDR3 protein: CASSLVGGGKTDTQYF. CDR3 coding DNA: TGTGCCAGCAGCTTGGTAGGGGGAGGGAAGACAGATACGCAGTATTTT.

This chain connects TRBV6-5 to TRBJ1-1; D might be TRBD1 (5 bases). The germline V and J ends were trimmed by 3 bases and 1 base, with 12 bases remaining between them. There are 15 residues in the CDR3. Germline CDR1 reads MNHEY; CDR2 reads SVGAGI. DNA of the CDR3: TGTGCCAGCAGTTATGGGGGGTTCCGGAACACTGAAGCTTTCTTT. It specifies CASSYGGFRNTEAFF.

V is TRBV12-3 or TRBV12-4 and J is TRBJ2-7; 8 bases align to TRBD1. The CDR3 has 13 amino acids. The ends lost 6 bases at V and 2 bases at J; junction bases unmatched: 3. CDR3 coding DNA: TGTGCCAGCAGCCGGGGACAGGCCTACGAGCAGTACTTC. Protein product: CASSRGQAYEQYF.

DNA for the CDR3: TGTGCCAGCAGATCCTACAGGGGGCTGCAGGGCTACACCTTC. This gives the protein CASRSYRGLQGYTF. The genes are TRBV6-5 and TRBJ1-2; 9 bases agree with TRBD1. This CDR3 has 14 amino acids. Trimming cost V 6 bases and J 8 bases; bases outside gene matches: 10. CDR1 is MNHEY and CDR2 is SVGAGI in the germline V gene.

This clone was recorded once. The rearrangement joins TRBV21-1 to TRBJ1-5; TRBD1, as called in the table, went unchecked against the DNA. TRBV21-1 is a listed pseudogene. The CDR3 covers 18 residues. CDR3 sequence: CATGPRDRAAISGQPQHF. The CDR3 DNA reads as TGTGCCACCGGACCCCGGGACAGGGCAGCAATTTCGGGTCAGCCCCAGCATTTT.

This clone has a handful of counts. V gene TRBV6-5 combines with J gene TRBJ2-2; D not resolved. V dropped 0 bases and J dropped 4 bases, with 9 bases sitting between them. The V gene's germline CDR1 is MNHEY and CDR2 SVGAGI. The CDR3 is 15 residues long. The DNA for the CDR3 is TGTGCCAGCAGTTACTCCCACGGTCCCACCGGGGAGCTGTTTTTT. It is translated as CASSYSHGPTGELFF.

This chain uses TRBV6-5 with TRBJ2-2; perhaps TRBD1 as D (5 bases). The CDR3 has 15 residues. The germline V gene has CDR1 MNHEY and CDR2 SVGAGI. V was pared by 7 bases and J by 13 bases, with 25 bases between. CDR3 coding DNA: TGTGCCAGCACCGGAGAAGGGTACAGGACCGGGCGGCTGTTTTTT. Translated: CASTGEGYRTGRLFF.

The chain couples TRBV3-1 (or the pseudogene TRBV3-2) to TRBJ2-2; unclear D gene. Trimming took 1 base from V and 6 from J, leaving 6 bases between them. CDR3 length: 13 amino acids. Germline values: CDR1 LGHDT, CDR2 YNNKEL (reference sequence). The DNA of the CDR3 is TGTGCCAGCAGCCAAGGCTACCCCGGGGAGCTGTTTTTT. Translated: CASSQGYPGELFF.

This chain links TRBV19 with TRBJ2-2; 8 bases are a match to TRBD1. Germline-derived CDR1 and CDR2 are LNHDA and SQIVND (reference sequence). This CDR3 has 15 residues. The V segment lost 6 bases and the J segment 7 bases; nucleotides outside the gene matches: 10. CDR3 nucleotides: TGTGCCAGTAGGACCCTCACAGGGGGAGACGGGGAGCTGTTTTTT. Translated: CASRTLTGGDGELFF.

V gene TRBV6-5 combines with J gene TRBJ1-5; TRBD1 might be the D (5 bases). Germline V gives CDR1 MNHEY, CDR2 SVGAGI. Trimming pared 6 bases from V and 7 bases from J, leaving 16 bases between. The CDR3 totals 14 residues. The CDR3: CASSRAGVGQPQHF. The DNA for the CDR3 is TGTGCCAGCAGCCGGGCGGGGGTTGGGCAGCCCCAGCATTTT.